The 13 T cell receptor beta chains below were found in one sample sequenced in a study of long-term antiretroviral therapy in people with HIV (dated by TCRdb to between 2020 and 2023). Sequencing of the TRB variable region was done with the immunoSEQ hsTCRB v3.0 assay at survey level resolution. The source is immuneACCESS, and TCRdb retained only in-frame sequences with V and J called. Part of the clones is not carried over; for the studies checked, unresolved V genes explain less than half of this, and the remainder is unexplained. This sample is represented by 35,000 to 50,000 clones; around nine tenths of them were singletons. 4.5% to 5.5% of the sample belongs to the ten largest clones. Sequenced here: unsorted PBMCs, sampled 0.1 years before starting antiretroviral therapy. Receptors were obtained from a woman in her forties or fifties with HIV.

This chain connects TRBV9 to TRBJ2-5, with 11 bases aligning to TRBD2. From germline, CDR1 is SGDLS and CDR2 YYNGEE. Trimming cost V 1 base and J 4 bases; bases outside gene matches: 12. This CDR3 has 18 amino acids. CDR3 sequence reads: CASSVQASGGREVETQYF. The CDR3 DNA follows: TGTGCCAGCAGCGTACAGGCTAGCGGGGGGAGGGAAGTAGAGACCCAGTACTTC.

The rearrangement joins TRBV5-4 to TRBJ1-1; no clear D. Germline V lookup: CDR1 SGHNT, CDR2 YYREEE (reference sequence). V was clipped by 2 bases and J by 5 bases, with 13 bases between them. The length of the CDR3 is 14 residues. The DNA for the CDR3 is TGTGCCAGCAGCTTAGGTGAATTCAGGACTGAAGCTTTCTTT. Residues: CASSLGEFRTEAFF.

The J gene is TRBJ2-1, the V gene TRBV10-1; 13 nucleotides agree with TRBD2. Germline CDR1 is WNHNN and CDR2 is SYGVQD (reference sequence). The V gene end was trimmed by 6 bases and the J gene end by 12 bases; junction bases not matched to a gene: 14. CDR3 length equals 16 residues. The CDR3 here is CASSKSPTSGGSGQFF. The CDR3 coding sequence is TGCGCCAGCAGCAAGAGTCCGACTAGCGGGGGGTCGGGGCAGTTCTTC.

The CDR3 DNA sequence: TGTGCCAGCCGGCTAACAACTAATGAAAAACTGTTTTTT. This translates into CASRLTTNEKLFF. The chain carries TRBV6-6 and TRBJ1-4; no reliable D call. Germline V gene lookup returns CDR1 MNHNY and CDR2 SVGAGI (reference sequence). Trimming took 8 bases from V and 0 from J, leaving 7 bases between them. The CDR3 length is 13 residues.

The chain employs TRBV7-9 and TRBJ1-4; no reliable D call. This CDR3 is built from 15 residues. Germline values: CDR1 SEHNR, CDR2 FQNEAQ (reference sequence). The ends were cut back, 1 base at V and 7 bases at J, with 13 bases in the middle. In nucleotides, the CDR3 is TGTGCCAGCAGCTTAGAGGACCTCACGGGTGAAAAACTGTTTTTT. Amino acids: CASSLEDLTGEKLFF.

J is TRBJ1-1 and V is TRBV7-9; D remains ambiguous. Germline V gene sequence: CDR1 SEHNR, CDR2 FQNEAQ (reference sequence). The CDR3 sequence is 14 residues long. Trimming left V 5 bases short and J 1 base short, with 11 bases between. The CDR3 is CASSIDTTNTEAFF. The CDR3 DNA sequence: TGTGCCAGCAGCATTGACACCACGAACACTGAAGCTTTCTTT.

The chain links TRBV28 to TRBJ2-3; 10 positions match TRBD2. J lost 7 bases, V lost 6 bases, and 7 bases had no gene match. CDR1 is MDHEN, CDR2 SYDVKM, per germline. The CDR3 runs to 14 residues. CDR3 region: CASRGSGGLNTQYF. The CDR3 nucleotides are TGTGCCAGCAGGGGTAGCGGGGGGTTGAATACGCAGTATTTT.

The chain employs TRBV2 and TRBJ2-1; TRBD2 aligns across 12 bases. The germline V gene has CDR1 SNHLY and CDR2 FYNNEI. This CDR3 is 15 amino acids long. V lost 2 bases, J lost 8 bases, and 4 bases stayed unmatched. The CDR3 protein is CASSELASGGDEQFF. The CDR3 nucleotides read TGTGCCAGCAGTGAACTGGCTAGCGGGGGGGATGAGCAGTTCTTC.

This clone has a handful of counts. V is TRBV30 and J is TRBJ1-5; unclear D gene. This CDR3 has 16 amino acids. CDR1 GTSNPN and CDR2 SVGIG come from the germline V gene (reference sequence). The ends were cut back, 0 bases at V and 0 bases at J, with 12 bases in the middle. The CDR3: CAWSVRAGYSNQPQHF. The CDR3 region has the DNA TGTGCCTGGAGTGTACGGGCAGGTTATAGCAATCAGCCCCAGCATTTT.

The chain employs TRBV29-1 and TRBJ2-1, with D tentatively TRBD1 (5 bases). Germline values: CDR1 SQVTM, CDR2 ANQGSEA. The CDR3 is made up of 16 amino acids. V was cut by 5 bases and J by 5 bases, with 22 bases left in between. CDR3 region: CSVLSGSRESNNEQFF. CDR3 sequence (DNA): TGCAGCGTTCTTTCTGGATCCAGGGAATCCAACAATGAGCAGTTCTTC.

V is TRBV29-1 and J is TRBJ2-1, with D perhaps TRBD2 (6 bases). Germline loops: CDR1 SQVTM, CDR2 ANQGSEA. The V end lost 4 bases, the J end lost 6 bases, and 10 bases lay between the germline ends. This CDR3 has 12 residues. The CDR3 reads CSVGPLANEQFF. The CDR3 nucleotides are TGCAGCGTTGGTCCACTAGCCAATGAGCAGTTCTTC.

The chain recombines TRBV11-2 with TRBJ2-7; either TRBD1 or TRBD2 may supply D (6 bases each). The germline CDR1 and CDR2 sequences are SGHAT and FQNNGV. This CDR3 comprises 15 residues. V lost 2 bases and J lost 2, with 13 bases in between. Here the CDR3 reads CASSLFGGPTYEQYF. The DNA of the CDR3 is TGTGCCAGCAGCTTATTCGGGGGCCCTACCTACGAGCAGTACTTC. The variable domain in full, with the rest retrieved from reference TRBV11-2 and TRBJ2-7, is EAGVAQSPRYKIIEKRQSVAFWCNPISGHATLYWYQQILGQGPKLLIQFQNNGVVDDSQLPKDRFSAERLKGVDSTLKIQPAKLEDSAVYLCASSLFGGPTYEQYFGPGTRLTVT.

In its sample, this clone was seen a few times. The rearrangement joins TRBV29-1 to TRBJ1-1; D is ambiguous. Trimming left V 4 bases short and J 3 bases short, with 18 bases between. The V gene's germline CDR1 is SQVTM and CDR2 ANQGSEA. The CDR3 sequence is 15 residues long. CDR3 sequence (DNA): TGCAGCGTTGTGGGCTTTGGAGCAAAGGACACTGAAGCTTTCTTT. Amino acid sequence: CSVVGFGAKDTEAFF.